Presented here are 10 T cell receptor beta chains from one specimen sequenced in a study of T-cell reconstitution after alpha-beta-depleted transplantation in children. Molecular barcoding with unique molecular identifiers was used for the TCRbeta library. TCRdb independently ran MiXCR on the PCR reads; one entry per CDR3 protein. The sample gives about 340,000 distinct CDR3 sequences, around 10% of which show up once; 2% to 3% is in the top ten. The sample was PBMCs from the stem cell graft donor, taken from the stem cell graft. The receptors shown here come from a human donor who donated a stem cell graft to a child with acute lymphoblastic leukemia.

The chain combines TRBV9 with TRBJ1-1; D is uncertain. Germline CDR1 is SGDLS and CDR2 is YYNGEE. CDR3 size: 15 residues. Trimming cost V 0 bases and J 2 bases, with 11 bases left between them. Here the CDR3 DNA reads TGTGCCAGCAGCGTAGGGAGTCGGGTTAACACTGAAGCTTTCTTT. This gives the protein CASSVGSRVNTEAFF.

In this sample, this clonotype turned up a few times. This sequence joins TRBV4-1 and TRBJ2-1, with 8 bases matching TRBD2. CDR3 length equals 15 residues. J lost 8 bases, V lost 3 bases, and 9 bases had no gene match. CDR1 is MGHRA and CDR2 is YSYEKL in the germline V gene. For the CDR3, the DNA is TGCGCCAGCAGCCATGTCCAGCGGGAGTCCCATGAGCAGTTCTTC. Its protein is CASSHVQRESHEQFF.

The chain employs TRBV29-1 and TRBJ2-7, with D possibly TRBD1 on 6 matching bases. Germline V gene lookup returns CDR1 SQVTM and CDR2 ANQGSEA. The CDR3 contains 12 residues. Trimming cost V 1 base and J 6 bases, with 10 bases left between them. The CDR3 protein is CSVEGQASEQYF. In nucleotides, the CDR3 is TGCAGCGTTGAAGGACAGGCAAGCGAGCAGTACTTC.

This clonotype was seen a handful of times. The V and J genes are TRBV15 and TRBJ2-2, with 10 bases that match TRBD2. The trim removed 8 bases at V and 0 bases at J, leaving 9 bases unmatched. This CDR3 spans 17 amino acids. Germline V gene sequence: CDR1 LNHNV, CDR2 YYDKDF (reference sequence). This chain's CDR3 is CATPRTSGGPNTGELFF. Written as DNA, the CDR3 is TGTGCCACCCCTCGGACTAGCGGTGGTCCGAACACCGGGGAGCTGTTTTTT.

This chain connects TRBV7-8 to TRBJ2-1; the D gene is possibly TRBD1 (5 bases). V gave up 5 bases and J gave up 1 base, with 27 bases separating them. CDR3 size: 20 residues. The V gene's germline CDR1 is SGHVS and CDR2 FQNEAQ. The CDR3 loop is CASSLIPGNPTVRSYNEQFF. The CDR3 nucleotides read TGTGCCAGCAGCCTCATACCAGGGAATCCAACTGTGAGGTCCTACAATGAGCAGTTCTTC.

This clonotype has more than one count but fewer than ten. This sequence joins TRBV7-2 and TRBJ1-5, with TRBD1 matching over 7 bases. J was trimmed by 5 bases and V by 5 bases; bases with no gene match: 6. Germline CDR1 SGHTA, CDR2 FQGNSA. The length of the CDR3 is 14 residues. The CDR3 DNA is TGTGCCAGCAGCCCGGACAGGAACTATCAGCCCCAGCATTTT. Its protein is CASSPDRNYQPQHF.

The sample holds a few counts of this clonotype. The CDR3 DNA follows: TGCAGTGCTAGAATGGTTCGCCTAGCGGGAGTCGGGGAGCTGTTTTTT. It is translated as CSARMVRLAGVGELFF. The chain combines TRBV20-1 with TRBJ2-2; 10 positions match TRBD2. The V gene's germline CDR1 is DFQATT and CDR2 SNEGSKA (reference sequence). The CDR3 is 16 residues long. The V and J ends lost 2 bases and 7 bases, in that order; junction bases with no gene match: 10.

The chain links TRBV7-2 to TRBJ1-5; the D is unclear. This CDR3 region has 12 residues. Trimming stripped 5 bases from V and 5 bases from J, with 7 bases between. Germline V gives CDR1 SGHTA, CDR2 FQGNSA. CDR3 bases: TGTGCCAGCAGCGGGAGCGATCAGCCCCAGCATTTT. Translated: CASSGSDQPQHF. Full variable domain (rest looked up from reference TRBV7-2 and TRBJ1-5): GAGVSQSPSNKVTEKGKDVELRCDPISGHTALYWYRQSLGQGLEFLIYFQGNSAPDKSGLPSDRFSAERTGGSVSTLTIQRTQQEDSAVYLCASSGSDQPQHFGDGTRLSIL.

The chain uses TRBV7-9 and TRBJ2-7; 9 bases line up with TRBD2. Germline CDR1 and CDR2: SEHNR and FQNEAQ (reference sequence). This CDR3 contains 12 residues. The J segment lost 6 bases and the V segment lost 4 bases, leaving 1 base of the junction unmatched. CDR3 DNA sequence: TGTGCCAGCAGCTCACTAGCGGGCGAGCAGTACTTC. This gives the protein CASSSLAGEQYF.

This clonotype was seen only a few times. This chain connects TRBV28 to TRBJ2-5; 8 bases are a match to TRBD1. V dropped 5 bases and J dropped 0; count of bases not matched to a gene: 11. In germline, CDR1 is MDHEN, CDR2 SYDVKM. The CDR3 spans 17 residues. CDR3 protein: CASSPRTGLWYQETQYF. The CDR3 DNA reads as TGTGCCAGCAGTCCACGGACAGGGCTTTGGTACCAAGAGACCCAGTACTTC.